This entry is about one T cell receptor (beta chain). Its antigen is not identified. In the PCR, 60 Vbeta and 13 Jbeta primers were used. The assay was immunoSEQ multiplex PCR, and TCRdb's table has in-frame clones only and misses some. The data hold 120,000 to 150,000 clones, with around 83% observed a single time. This CDR3 is 13 amino acids long. Germline V gene lookup returns CDR1 LNHNV and CDR2 YYDKDF (reference sequence). Trimming took 5 bases from V and 5 from J, leaving 12 bases between them. This sample was taken from a study of cytomegalovirus exposure and HLA in healthy donors. Across the whole study: Samples from HLA-typed donors yielded 65 million to 85 million unique TCRs in an early data release. Study-level findings and limits: Several of the most significant clusters appeared, in a later analysis, to be linked to common viral pathogens. Altogether, 160 or so TCR beta chains were recorded as cytomegalovirus-associated.

This clonotype was sampled from a man aged 40-49 years in good health and CMV-seropositive. The rearrangement joins TRBV15 to TRBJ2-5; D may be TRBD2 (6 bases). Material: PBMCs. This CDR3 is CATSSRGGETQYF. The CDR3, as DNA: TGTGCCACCAGCTCGCGGGGTGGGGAGACCCAGTACTTC. The complete variable domain, with remaining parts taken from reference TRBV15 and TRBJ2-5, reads DAMVIQNPRYQVTQFGKPVTLSCSQTLNHNVMYWYQQKSSQAPKLLFHYYDKDFNNEADTPDNFQSRRPNTSFCFLDIRSPGLGDTAMYLCATSSRGGETQYFGPGTRLLVL.